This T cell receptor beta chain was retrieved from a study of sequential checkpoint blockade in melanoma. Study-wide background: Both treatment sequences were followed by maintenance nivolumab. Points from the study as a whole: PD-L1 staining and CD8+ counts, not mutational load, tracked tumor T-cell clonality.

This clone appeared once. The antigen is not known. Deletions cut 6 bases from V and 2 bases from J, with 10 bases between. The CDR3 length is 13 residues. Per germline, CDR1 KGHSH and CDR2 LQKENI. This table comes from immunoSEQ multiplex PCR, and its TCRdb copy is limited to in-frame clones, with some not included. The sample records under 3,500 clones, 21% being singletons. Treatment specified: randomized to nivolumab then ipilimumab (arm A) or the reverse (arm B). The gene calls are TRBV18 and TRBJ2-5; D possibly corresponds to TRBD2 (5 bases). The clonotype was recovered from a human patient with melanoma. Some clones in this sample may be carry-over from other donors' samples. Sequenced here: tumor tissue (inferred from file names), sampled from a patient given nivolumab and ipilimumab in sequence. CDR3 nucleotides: TGTGCCAGCTCCCGGGGTGTTCAAGAGACCCAGTACTTC. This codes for CASSRGVQETQYF.